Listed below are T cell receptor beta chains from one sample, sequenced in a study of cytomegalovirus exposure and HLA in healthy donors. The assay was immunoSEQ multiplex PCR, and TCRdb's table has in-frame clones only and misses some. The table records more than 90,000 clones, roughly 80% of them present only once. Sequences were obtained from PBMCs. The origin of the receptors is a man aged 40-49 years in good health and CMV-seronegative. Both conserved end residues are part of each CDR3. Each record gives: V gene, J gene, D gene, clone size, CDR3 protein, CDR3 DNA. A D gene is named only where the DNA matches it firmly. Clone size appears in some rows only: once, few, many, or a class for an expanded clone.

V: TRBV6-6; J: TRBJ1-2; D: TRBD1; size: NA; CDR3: CASSYWDRGRGGYTF; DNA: TGTGCCAGCAGTTATTGGGACAGGGGGCGAGGCGGCTACACCTTC
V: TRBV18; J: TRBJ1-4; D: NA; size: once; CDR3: CASSPPGREGEKLFF; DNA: TGTGCCAGCTCACCACCGGGCAGGGAGGGTGAAAAACTGTTTTTT
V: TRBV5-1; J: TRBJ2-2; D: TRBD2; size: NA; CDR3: CASSLASGENGELFF; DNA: TGCGCCAGCAGCTTGGCTAGCGGGGAGAACGGGGAGCTGTTTTTT
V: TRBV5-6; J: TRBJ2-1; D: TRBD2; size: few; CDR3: CASSRGPLGLAGGRQFF; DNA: TGTGCCAGCAGCCGAGGACCGTTGGGACTAGCGGGGGGGCGGCAGTTCTTC
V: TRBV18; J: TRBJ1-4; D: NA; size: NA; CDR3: CASSPPAVNEKLFF; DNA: TGTGCCAGCTCACCACCCGCGGTAAATGAAAAACTGTTTTTT
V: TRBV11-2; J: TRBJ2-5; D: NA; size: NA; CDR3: CASSRFLTQYF; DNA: TGTGCCAGCAGCCGGTTTTTGACCCAGTACTTC
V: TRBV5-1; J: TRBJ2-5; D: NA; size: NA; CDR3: CASSLELAQATQYF; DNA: TGCGCCAGCAGCTTAGAACTAGCTCAGGCGACCCAGTACTTC
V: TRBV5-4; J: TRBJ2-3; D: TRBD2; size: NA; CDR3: CASSQAGGADTQYF; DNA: TGTGCCAGCAGCCAGGCGGGGGGGGCAGATACGCAGTATTTT
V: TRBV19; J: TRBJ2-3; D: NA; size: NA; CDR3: CASSISGGLRTDTQYF; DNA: TGTGCCAGTAGTATATCGGGGGGCCTCCGCACAGATACGCAGTATTTT
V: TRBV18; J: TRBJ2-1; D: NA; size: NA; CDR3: CASSPTDRGWIF; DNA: TGTGCCAGCTCACCCACCGACCGGGGGTGGATCTTC
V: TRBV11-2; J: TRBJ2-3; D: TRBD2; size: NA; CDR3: CASSHGWLAGAVTDTQYF; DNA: TGTGCCAGCAGTCACGGGTGGCTAGCGGGGGCCGTCACAGATACGCAGTATTTT
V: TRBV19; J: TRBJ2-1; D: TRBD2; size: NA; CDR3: CASSISGGTYNEQFF; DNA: TGTGCCAGTAGTATCAGCGGGGGGACATACAATGAGCAGTTCTTC
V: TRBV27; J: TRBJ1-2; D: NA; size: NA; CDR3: CASSGSWDNDGYTF; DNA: TGTGCCAGCAGTGGATCCTGGGACAACGATGGCTACACCTTC
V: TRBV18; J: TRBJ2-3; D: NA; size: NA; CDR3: CASSRQSDTQYF; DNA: TGTGCCAGCTCACGGCAGTCAGATACGCAGTATTTT
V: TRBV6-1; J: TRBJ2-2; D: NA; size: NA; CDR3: CASSEVATGELFF; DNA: TGTGCCAGCAGTGAAGTGGCCACCGGGGAGCTGTTTTTT
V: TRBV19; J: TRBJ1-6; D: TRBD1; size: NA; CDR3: CASQGAGNSPLHF; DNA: TGTGCCAGTCAGGGGGCCGGCAATTCACCCCTCCACTTT
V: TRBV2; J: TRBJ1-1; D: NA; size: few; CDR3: CASSSSNQAFF; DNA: TGTGCCAGCAGTAGCTCCAACCAAGCTTTCTTT
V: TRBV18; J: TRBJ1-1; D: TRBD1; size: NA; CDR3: CASSRDRTNTEAFF; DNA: TGTGCCAGCTCACGGGACAGGACGAACACTGAAGCTTTCTTT
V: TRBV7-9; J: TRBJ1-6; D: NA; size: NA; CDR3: CASSLVGQGNSPLHF; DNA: TGTGCCAGCAGCTTAGTGGGGCAGGGAAATTCCCCCCTCCACTTT
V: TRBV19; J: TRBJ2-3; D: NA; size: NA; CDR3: CASSIGQPSTDTQYF; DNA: TGTGCCAGTAGTATAGGACAGCCTAGCACAGATACGCAGTATTTT
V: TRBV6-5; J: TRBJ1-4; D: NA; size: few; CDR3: CASSRTESNEKLFF; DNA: TGTGCCAGCAGCCGGACAGAGTCTAATGAAAAACTGTTTTTT
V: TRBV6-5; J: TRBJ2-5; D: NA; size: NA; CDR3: CASSFNGGGETQYF; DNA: TGTGCCAGCAGTTTTAACGGAGGCGGCGAGACCCAGTACTTC
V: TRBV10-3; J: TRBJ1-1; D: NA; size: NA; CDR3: CAIFREEATEAFF; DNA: TGTGCCATCTTCAGGGAAGAGGCCACTGAAGCTTTCTTT
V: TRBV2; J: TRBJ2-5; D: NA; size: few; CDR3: CASSQDPGARETQYF; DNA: TGTGCCAGCTCACAGGACCCAGGGGCGCGAGAGACCCAGTACTTC
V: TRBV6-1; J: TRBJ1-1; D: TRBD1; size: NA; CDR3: CASSKGQGLGNTEAFF; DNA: TGTGCCAGCAGTAAAGGACAGGGATTGGGGAACACTGAAGCTTTCTTT
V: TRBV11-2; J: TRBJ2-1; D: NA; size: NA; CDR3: CASSLDMGGSSYNEQFF; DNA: TGTGCCAGCAGCTTAGATATGGGGGGAAGCTCCTACAATGAGCAGTTCTTC
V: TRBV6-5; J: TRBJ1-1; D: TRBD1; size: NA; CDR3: CASSTDRATEAFF; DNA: TGTGCCAGCAGTACCGACAGGGCCACTGAAGCTTTCTTT
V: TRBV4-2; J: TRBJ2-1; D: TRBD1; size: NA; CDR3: CASSQDYGTGGRNEQFF; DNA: TGTGCCAGCAGCCAAGATTATGGGACAGGGGGTAGGAATGAGCAGTTCTTC
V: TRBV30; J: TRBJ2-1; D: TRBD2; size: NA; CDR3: CAWAGLAGENYNEQFF; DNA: TGTGCCTGGGCGGGACTAGCGGGGGAGAACTACAATGAGCAGTTCTTC
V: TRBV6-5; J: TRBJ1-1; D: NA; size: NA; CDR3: CASITMSAKAFF; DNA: TGTGCCAGCATCACCATGAGTGCCAAAGCTTTCTTT
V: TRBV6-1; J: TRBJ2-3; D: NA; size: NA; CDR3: CASSEDRTGWTDTQYF; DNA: TGTGCCAGCAGTGAAGATAGAACGGGGTGGACAGATACGCAGTATTTT
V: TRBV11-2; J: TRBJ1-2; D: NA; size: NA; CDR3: CASSLEGGSTYGYTF; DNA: TGTGCCAGCAGCTTGGAGGGGGGGTCGACCTATGGCTACACCTTC
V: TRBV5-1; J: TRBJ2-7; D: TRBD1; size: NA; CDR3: CASSSGQGKVNEQYF; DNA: TGCGCCAGCAGCTCAGGACAGGGGAAGGTGAACGAGCAGTACTTC
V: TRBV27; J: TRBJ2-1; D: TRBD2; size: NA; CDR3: CASSPDSGGYYNEQFF; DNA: TGTGCCAGCAGTCCCGACTCGGGGGGTTACTACAATGAGCAGTTCTTC